This T cell receptor (beta chain) was profiled in a study of beta chain features in type 1 diabetes. Notes on the study in general: Insertions were fewer and deletions more numerous at VDJ junctions in type 1 diabetes patients. Shorter TCRB CDR3s, moderately but significantly so, marked every one of the four CD4+ subsets in Type 1 diabetes patients.

Every bit of the isolated RNA underwent reverse transcription, so sequencing read expressed TCRB transcripts. TCRdb's copy holds only in-frame clones and misses some; the assay was immunoSEQ multiplex PCR. The repertoire has some 350,000 clones, around a tenth of them found once; the top ten carry less than 0.65%. V was shortened by 5 bases and J by 4 bases, with 17 bases between the two germline ends. The CDR3 runs 15 residues. Per the germline V gene, CDR1 is SGHAT and CDR2 is FQNNGV. This clone was detected a few times. Its antigen is not identified. This sequence joins TRBV11-2 and TRBJ2-5, with a tentative D call TRBD1 (5 bases). The receptor was isolated from a young man with type 1 diabetes. Sequencing used central memory CD4+ T cells from blood. The CDR3 DNA reads as TGTGCCAGCAGCGACGTAGGCGGCAGGGCAGAGACCCAGTACTTC. This translates into CASSDVGGRAETQYF.